Each of the 2 T cell receptor beta chains below was sequenced from the same sample in a study of T cell repertoires in ileal Crohn's disease (dated by TCRdb to the late 2010s). The sample's time point label is to be understood as: neoterminal ileum biopsy at postoperative endoscopy, about 6 months after surgery. Library prep was done by the immunoSEQ multiplex PCR assay. The table was pulled from immuneACCESS by TCRdb, which kept in-frame rearrangements only. Such tables lose some clones; where checked, under half of the loss comes from unresolved V genes, and the rest has no known cause. In all, the sample holds about 11,000 clones, and roughly 78% of those were seen once. The top ten constitute more than 5.5% of the sample. The source material was ileal tissue. The receptor source for this set is an adult with Crohn's disease.

This chain joins TRBV10-3 and TRBJ2-7, with D possibly TRBD1 on 5 matching bases. The length of the CDR3 is 14 residues. V was shortened by 0 bases and J by 3 bases, with 9 bases between the two germline ends. In germline, CDR1 is ENHRY, CDR2 SYGVKD. DNA for the CDR3: TGTGCCATCAGTGAGTCGGAAAGGGGCTACGAGCAGTACTTC. The encoded protein is CAISESERGYEQYF.

The rearrangement uses TRBV4-1 and TRBJ1-6, with D hard to call. From germline, CDR1 is MGHRA and CDR2 YSYEKL. V was cut by 1 base and J by 7 bases, with 14 bases left in between. This CDR3 is 16 amino acids long. The CDR3 reads CASSQAPSVGNSPLHF. CDR3 DNA: TGCGCCAGCAGCCAAGCGCCATCGGTGGGCAATTCACCCCTCCACTTT.